These 23 T cell receptor beta chains were sequenced from one sample in a study of blood T cell repertoires in COVID-19. Sequencing used immunoSEQ multiplex PCR; TCRdb keeps in-frame clones, though not all of them. The table has 75,000 to 100,000 clones, roughly four fifths seen once. Material for sequencing was peripheral blood. These receptors all come from a man aged 50 or older with active or convalescent COVID-19.

The rearrangement joins TRBV6-5 to TRBJ1-1, with TRBD1 matching 8 bases. Germline V CDR1 and CDR2: MNHEY, SVGAGI. V lost 7 bases, J lost 0 bases, and 7 bases stayed unmatched. The CDR3 is 15 residues long. The DNA for the CDR3 is TGTGCCAGCACCTCACAGGGGGGCCTGAACACTGAAGCTTTCTTT. Protein sequence: CASTSQGGLNTEAFF.

Many counts were recorded for this clone. The rearrangement joins TRBV28 to TRBJ2-7; possibly TRBD2 for D (5 bases). The germline gives CDR1 MDHEN, CDR2 SYDVKM. This CDR3 region has 15 residues. Deletions cut 5 bases from V and 3 bases from J, with 17 bases between. The chain's CDR3 is CASSLPREIYYEQYV. CDR3 in DNA: TGTGCCAGCAGTCTACCTAGGGAGATCTACTACGAGCAGTACGTC.

The V call is TRBV9, the J call TRBJ1-5; TRBD1 matches 7 bases. The germline CDR1 and CDR2 sequences are SGDLS and YYNGEE. This CDR3 is 15 amino acids long. Trimming at V came to 4 bases and at J to 1 base, leaving 5 bases not matched to a gene. The CDR3 is CASSQGQQSNQPQHF. The CDR3 DNA sequence: TGTGCCAGCAGCCAGGGACAGCAGAGCAATCAGCCCCAGCATTTT.

The chain carries TRBV6-2 or TRBV6-3 and TRBJ2-7; D may be TRBD1 (5 bases). Germline V gene lookup returns CDR1 MNHEY and CDR2 SVGEGT. This CDR3 is built from 15 residues. Between the trimmed V and J ends, which lost 4 bases and 0 bases, there was a span of 13 bases. CDR3 residues: CASSSGPTASYEQYF. The CDR3 DNA reads TGTGCCAGCAGTTCCGGACCGACAGCCTCCTACGAGCAGTACTTC.

This chain links TRBV4-3 with TRBJ2-5; 8 bases are shared with TRBD2. From germline, CDR1 is LGHNA and CDR2 YSLEER. With 0 bases clipped from V and 5 bases from J, the junction kept 8 bases outside the gene matches. This CDR3 is built from 16 residues. CDR3 region: CASSQDRRGGDETQYF. The CDR3 coding sequence is TGCGCCAGCAGCCAAGATCGCCGGGGGGGCGACGAGACCCAGTACTTC.

This clone turned up a few times. CDR3 protein: CSVGQMGTGELFF. Written as DNA, the CDR3 is TGCAGCGTGGGACAGATGGGCACCGGGGAGCTGTTTTTT. V usage is TRBV29-1 and J usage is TRBJ2-2, with 7 positions matching TRBD1. Unmatched junction bases numbered 5, after V lost 6 bases and J lost 4 bases. The CDR3 runs to 13 residues. Germline CDR1 and CDR2: SQVTM and ANQGSEA.

The table lists this clone with many counts. The chain combines TRBV11-2 with TRBJ2-1; 10 bases line up with TRBD1. The CDR3 has 16 amino acids. Germline CDR1 SGHAT, CDR2 FQNNGV. J lost 4 bases, V lost 1 base, and 4 bases had no gene match. The CDR3 DNA reads TGTGCCAGCAGCTTAGTTGGGACAGGGGTTTACAATGAGCAGTTCTTC. Its translation is CASSLVGTGVYNEQFF.

The V gene is TRBV10-3, the J gene TRBJ1-2, with TRBD1 identical over 8 bases. Germline lookup yields CDR1 ENHRY and CDR2 SYGVKD. The J segment lost 3 bases and the V segment lost 3 bases, leaving 6 bases of the junction unmatched. The CDR3 sequence is 15 residues long. CDR3 loop: CAISERSGGDYGYTF. DNA of the CDR3: TGTGCCATCAGTGAAAGATCAGGGGGCGACTATGGCTACACCTTC.

The count of this clone is one. The V and J genes are TRBV10-2 and TRBJ2-1, with TRBD2 identical over 11 bases. Germline lookup yields CDR1 WSHSY and CDR2 SAAADI. J gave up 7 bases and V 3 bases, and 8 bases lay outside the gene matches. This CDR3 is built from 16 residues. The CDR3: CASSEPTSGARNEQFF. The CDR3 DNA sequence: TGCGCCAGCAGTGAACCGACTAGCGGGGCGAGGAATGAGCAGTTCTTC.

This clone came up once. The chain employs TRBV6-4 and TRBJ2-3; 8 positions agree with TRBD2. CDR1 is MRHNA and CDR2 is SNTAGT in the germline V gene. J was trimmed by 6 bases and V by 0 bases; bases with no gene match: 5. This CDR3 contains 15 residues. CDR3 in amino acids: CASSDSNGGADTQYF. The CDR3 nucleotides read TGTGCCAGCAGTGACTCAAACGGGGGGGCGGATACGCAGTATTTT.

This sequence joins TRBV11-2 and TRBJ1-4, with D tentatively TRBD1 (5 bases). Germline values: CDR1 SGHAT, CDR2 FQNNGV. CDR3 length: 16 amino acids. Trimming took off 0 bases at V and 4 bases at J, with 12 bases between the two ends. The CDR3 coding sequence is TGTGCCAGCAGCTTAGAGGGGACCGGGGGTAATGAAAAACTGTTTTTT. It specifies CASSLEGTGGNEKLFF.

The V call is TRBV28, the J call TRBJ2-7; D might be TRBD1 (5 bases). Per germline, CDR1 MDHEN and CDR2 SYDVKM. This CDR3 has 15 amino acids. V was clipped by 4 bases and J by 1 base, with 14 bases between them. The CDR3 sequence: CASSSDRNFSYEQYV. Written as DNA, the CDR3 is TGTGCCAGCAGTTCCGACAGAAACTTTTCCTACGAGCAGTACGTC.

The chain uses TRBV6-6 and TRBJ1-2; D not resolved. Germline V lookup: CDR1 MNHNY, CDR2 SVGAGI (reference sequence). V lost 4 bases, J lost 5 bases, and 8 bases lay in between. The CDR3 is 12 amino acids. In DNA form, the CDR3 reads TGTGCCAGCAGTTCGGGCGGGTATGGCTACACCTTC. This sequence encodes CASSSGGYGYTF.

The rearrangement uses TRBV25-1 and TRBJ2-5; maybe TRBD2 (5 bases). V lost 4 bases and J 4 bases, leaving 22 bases between the germline ends. Per the germline V gene, CDR1 is MGHDK and CDR2 is SYGVNS. The CDR3 has 17 amino acids. The chain's CDR3 is CASSATRWVGEAETQYF. For the CDR3, the DNA is TGTGCCAGCAGTGCTACTAGGTGGGTCGGGGAAGCAGAGACCCAGTACTTC.

The chain joins TRBV15 to TRBJ2-7; the match to TRBD2 covers 12 bases. V lost 5 bases and J lost 4; bases outside the gene matches: 9. Germline values: CDR1 LNHNV, CDR2 YYDKDF (reference sequence). The CDR3 totals 16 residues. CDR3 nucleotide sequence: TGTGCCACCAGCTCTACGACTAGCGGGGGTCAGTACGAGCAGTACTTC. Translating it yields CATSSTTSGGQYEQYF. The variable domain in full, completed from reference TRBV15 and TRBJ2-7, reads DAMVIQNPRYQVTQFGKPVTLSCSQTLNHNVMYWYQQKSSQAPKLLFHYYDKDFNNEADTPDNFQSRRPNTSFCFLDIRSPGLGDTAMYLCATSSTTSGGQYEQYFGPGTRLTVT.

The rearrangement links TRBV5-1 to TRBJ2-5; tentative D call: TRBD2 (6 bases). The CDR3 runs to 16 residues. The germline V and J ends were trimmed by 0 bases and 2 bases, with 14 bases remaining between them. Germline assignment: CDR1 SGHRS and CDR2 YFSETQ. The CDR3 nucleotides are TGCGCCAGCAGCTTGGTGGGAGGCGACTATCAAGAGACCCAGTACTTC. Its translation is CASSLVGGDYQETQYF. Full variable domain (rest looked up from reference TRBV5-1 and TRBJ2-5): KAGVTQTPRYLIKTRGQQVTLSCSPISGHRSVSWYQQTPGQGLQFLFEYFSETQRNKGNFPGRFSGRQFSNSRSEMNVSTLELGDSALYLCASSLVGGDYQETQYFGPGTRLLVL.

The chain has TRBV7-2 and TRBJ2-7; 10 bases match TRBD1. Germline CDR1 SGHTA, CDR2 FQGNSA. Trimming cost V 0 bases and J 7 bases; bases outside gene matches: 6. The CDR3 extends over 15 amino acids. Here the CDR3 reads CASSLAGTGAWEQYF. Here the CDR3 DNA reads TGTGCCAGCAGCTTAGCGGGGACAGGGGCGTGGGAGCAGTACTTC.

This rearrangement joins TRBV11-2 to TRBJ2-7, with D perhaps TRBD2 (6 bases). CDR1 and CDR2 from the germline V gene are SGHAT and FQNNGV. The V and J ends lost 4 bases and 2 bases respectively, with 12 bases between them. The CDR3 totals 14 residues. The CDR3 loop is CASSSGTGPYEQYF. Here the CDR3 DNA reads TGTGCCAGCAGCTCCGGGACTGGGCCCTACGAGCAGTACTTC.

This clone was found once. The chain uses TRBV6-5 and TRBJ1-6; no clear D. Looked up from germline, CDR1 is MNHEY and CDR2 is SVGAGI. Trimming removed 8 bases from V and 4 bases from J, with 6 bases in between. The CDR3 runs to 12 residues. The CDR3 DNA sequence: TGTGCCAGCCAGAATTATAATTCACCCCTCCACTTT. Its translation is CASQNYNSPLHF.

This chain links TRBV6-2 or TRBV6-3 with TRBJ1-6; perhaps TRBD1 as D (5 bases). V was trimmed by 6 bases and J by 0 bases, leaving 15 bases between them. The CDR3 consists of 17 residues. In germline, CDR1 is MNHEY, CDR2 SVGEGT. CDR3 in DNA: TGTGCCAGCAGCCAAAGGACATTGAGCTCCTATAATTCACCCCTCCACTTT. Its translation: CASSQRTLSSYNSPLHF.

The V gene is TRBV21-1, the J gene TRBJ1-2; TRBD1 is taken as the D call from the table, unchecked against the DNA. TRBV21-1 is an annotated pseudogene. CDR3 size: 14 residues. The CDR3 DNA sequence: TGTGCCAGCAGCAACAGGGGGCGATCTGGCGGCTACACCTTC. Amino acid sequence: CASSNRGRSGGYTF.

The chain combines TRBV5-1 with TRBJ1-2; TRBD1 aligns across 9 bases. CDR1 and CDR2 (germline): SGHRS, YFSETQ. V dropped 4 bases and J dropped 2; count of bases not matched to a gene: 6. The length of the CDR3 is 15 residues. The CDR3 DNA sequence: TGCGCCAGCAGCCAAGCGACAGGGGGGAACTATGGCTACACCTTC. Translating gives CASSQATGGNYGYTF.

The V call is TRBV5-1, the J call TRBJ2-1; 7 bases fit TRBD1. In germline, CDR1 is SGHRS, CDR2 YFSETQ. This CDR3 has 15 residues. The ends lost 1 base at V and 4 bases at J; junction bases unmatched: 5. The CDR3 coding sequence is TGCGCCAGCAGCTTGACGAGGACAGGTTACAATGAGCAGTTCTTC. Its translation: CASSLTRTGYNEQFF. Variable domain in full (rest from reference TRBV5-1 and TRBJ2-1): KAGVTQTPRYLIKTRGQQVTLSCSPISGHRSVSWYQQTPGQGLQFLFEYFSETQRNKGNFPGRFSGRQFSNSRSEMNVSTLELGDSALYLCASSLTRTGYNEQFFGPGTRLTVL.